The present T cell receptor (beta chain) was sequenced within a study of CD8 T cells in ankylosing spondylitis (dated 2017 in TCRdb). Context from the whole study: The study profiled T cell receptor beta repertoires in healthy donors and ankylosing spondylitis patients to find disease-linked TCR variants. Peripheral blood was sampled, and synovial fluid was also collected from ankylosing spondylitis patients. The whole study cohort included about a hundred healthy donors and roughly 24 ankylosing spondylitis patients. Study-level results and caveats: The disease-linked clones were reported to be significantly enriched in matched synovial fluid samples from ankylosing spondylitis patients. A CD8+ phenotype was shown by the disease-linked clones, which were found at relatively low frequencies in peripheral blood. A TCR beta motif of fewer than 10 highly homologous amino acid variants appeared characteristic of blood from ankylosing spondylitis patients. Some motif variants had previously been reported in the synovial fluid and blood of reactive arthritis patients, which suggests shared mechanisms of disease initiation.

This clonotype was recorded a few times. Which antigen it targets is not known. No base quality information exists; no much larger clone differs at one position. Instrument used: Illumina HiSeq 2500. Quantitative 5'-RACE with molecular barcodes was the method used to prepare the TCR beta libraries. The paper's data handling went like this. To identify disease-linked TCR variants, a new computational method was used, one built on a probabilistic model of VDJ rearrangement. TCRdb took the public reads, trimmed them with fastp at Q25, ran MiXCR for clone calling and kept in-frame beta chains. CDR3 protein sequences are deduplicated, and each keeps its most common genes and DNA. The V and J calls were determined by TCRdb, not by the authors. The sample profile shows hundreds of thousands of distinct CDR3 sequences; less than 25% of them were found once. The top ten hold 3.5% of the sample. Reading from cysteine to phenylalanine, the CDR3 counts 13 amino acids. CDR3 DNA is the only sequence kept; it has 39 bases, read in frame from the first base. The germline V gene sets CDR1 to MNHEY and CDR2 to SVGAGI. V lost 2 bases and J lost 3 bases; the stretch between them is 8 bases long.

The TCR originated in a female donor with ankylosing spondylitis or in good health (not recorded which). The sequencing input was blood, either unsorted or a sorted T cell fraction (not recorded which). The V gene is TRBV6-5 and the J gene is TRBJ2-7; the D gene lacks a confident call. The CDR3 region: CASSYNRFYEQYF. At the DNA level, the sequence is TGTGCCAGCAGTTACAACCGATTCTACGAGCAGTACTTC.